The 5 T cell receptor beta chains below were found in one sample sequenced in a study of blood T cell repertoires in COVID-19. Profiling relied on immunoSEQ multiplex PCR, and the TCRdb table lists in-frame clones only, not all of them. The sample carries approximately 120,000 clones, about 85% recorded once. The sequenced sample was peripheral blood. These receptor sequences come from a woman older than 75 with acute or convalescent COVID-19.

Only a few counts were recorded for this clone. This rearrangement joins TRBV5-4 to TRBJ2-2, with a tentative D call TRBD2 (7 bases). V lost 4 bases and J lost 4, with 17 bases in between. The CDR3 contains 16 residues. The germline CDR1 and CDR2 sequences are SGHNT and YYREEE (reference sequence). The CDR3 DNA follows: TGTGCCAGCAGCCCCATGGGGGGCGGGGGCACCGGGGAGCTGTTTTTT. It specifies CASSPMGGGGTGELFF.

This clone occurred once. V usage is TRBV13 and J usage is TRBJ1-1; D is possibly TRBD1 (5 bases). Between the trimmed V and J ends, which lost 3 bases and 0 bases, there was a span of 23 bases. This CDR3 comprises 19 residues. Germline values: CDR1 PRHDT, CDR2 FYEKMQ (reference sequence). The CDR3 spells CASSFLLGVGSNLNTEAFF. CDR3 nucleotide sequence: TGTGCCAGCAGCTTCCTTTTAGGGGTGGGTTCGAATTTGAACACTGAAGCTTTCTTT.

CDR3: CATSRDSGQVETQYF. CDR3 in DNA: TGTGCCACCAGCAGAGATTCGGGACAGGTCGAGACCCAGTACTTC. The J gene is TRBJ2-5, the V gene TRBV15; 8 bases match TRBD1. V lost 0 bases to trimming and J lost 5 bases; unmatched junction nucleotides: 5. The germline gives CDR1 LNHNV, CDR2 YYDKDF (reference sequence). The CDR3 totals 15 residues.

The chain joins TRBV28 to TRBJ1-6; D is possibly TRBD1 (6 bases). In germline, CDR1 is MDHEN, CDR2 SYDVKM. V dropped 3 bases and J dropped 7 bases, with 16 bases sitting between them. The CDR3 sequence is 16 residues long. As DNA, the CDR3 is TGTGCCAGCAGTTTCTCCGGACAGCTGGCCAATTCACCCCTCCACTTT. Translated: CASSFSGQLANSPLHF.

This clone turned up a few times. The genes are TRBV11-2 and TRBJ2-3; D remains unclear. This CDR3 has 15 amino acids. Trimming cost V 0 bases and J 1 base, with 8 bases left between them. Germline loops: CDR1 SGHAT, CDR2 FQNNGV. CDR3 nucleotides: TGTGCCAGCAGCTTAGATGGGCAGGGCACAGATACGCAGTATTTT. Amino acid sequence: CASSLDGQGTDTQYF.